These 20 T cell receptor beta chains originate from one sample sequenced in a study of cytomegalovirus exposure and HLA in healthy donors. The PCR was carried out with 60 Vbeta primers and 13 Jbeta primers. TCRdb's copy holds only in-frame clones and misses some; the assay was immunoSEQ multiplex PCR. In total, the table holds 80,000 or so clones. Sequencing was done on a sample of PBMCs. These receptor sequences come from a woman aged 25 to 39 in good health and CMV-seronegative.

The chain has TRBV30 and TRBJ2-3; D is undetermined. Between the trimmed V and J ends, which lost 0 bases and 0 bases, there was a span of 7 bases. The germline V gene encodes CDR1 GTSNPN and CDR2 SVGIG (reference sequence). The CDR3 has 14 residues. The CDR3, as DNA: TGTGCCTGGAGTGTACGGTCTAGCACAGATACGCAGTATTTT. It translates to CAWSVRSSTDTQYF.

V and J are TRBV18 and TRBJ2-1; 15 nucleotides align to TRBD2. CDR1 is KGHSH and CDR2 is LQKENI in the germline V gene. This CDR3 is 18 amino acids long. J lost 3 bases, V lost 3 bases, and 6 bases had no gene match. The CDR3 region is CASSPAGLAGGHYNEQFF. For the CDR3, the DNA is TGTGCCAGCTCACCCGCGGGACTAGCGGGGGGCCACTACAATGAGCAGTTCTTC.

This chain links TRBV5-1 with TRBJ2-1; 16 bases align to TRBD2. This CDR3 region has 19 residues. V was clipped by 1 base and J by 9 bases; unmatched bases: 13. Looked up from germline, CDR1 is SGHRS and CDR2 is YFSETQ. The CDR3 reads CASSLLGTSGRAGFVEQFF. Written as DNA, the CDR3 is TGCGCCAGCAGCTTGCTAGGGACTAGCGGGAGGGCCGGATTCGTTGAGCAGTTCTTC.

The CDR3: CASSLSRTGDTDTQYF. The CDR3 DNA reads TGTGCCAGCAGCTTATCGAGGACAGGGGACACAGATACGCAGTATTTT. The V call is TRBV7-9, the J call TRBJ2-3, with 9 bases identical to TRBD1. The CDR3 is made up of 16 amino acids. CDR1 SEHNR and CDR2 FQNEAQ come from the germline V gene (reference sequence). Germline trimming cut 2 bases from V and 2 bases from J; bases unmatched to any gene: 5.

V gene TRBV18 combines with J gene TRBJ2-2; tentatively, D is TRBD1 (5 bases). The germline V and J ends were trimmed by 6 bases and 1 base, with 9 bases remaining between them. Per the germline V gene, CDR1 is KGHSH and CDR2 is LQKENI. The CDR3 is 14 amino acids. The CDR3 sequence: CASSLGQNTGELFF. The CDR3 coding sequence is TGTGCCAGCTCCTTAGGACAGAACACCGGGGAGCTGTTTTTT.

This chain joins TRBV6-1 and TRBJ1-5; 7 bases map to TRBD1. V was clipped by 6 bases and J by 2 bases; unmatched bases: 7. The CDR3 sequence is 15 residues long. Per germline, CDR1 MNHNS and CDR2 SASEGT. Here the CDR3 reads CASRAQGGGNQPQHF. The CDR3 DNA follows: TGTGCCAGCAGGGCCCAGGGGGGCGGCAATCAGCCCCAGCATTTT.

The chain links TRBV27 to TRBJ1-2; D is possibly TRBD1 (6 bases). V lost 5 bases and J lost 4, with 14 bases in between. The germline V gene encodes CDR1 MNHEY and CDR2 SMNVEV (reference sequence). CDR3 length: 14 residues. The CDR3 loop reads CASSPHSGVYGYTF. The CDR3 DNA reads as TGTGCCAGCAGTCCCCATTCAGGGGTCTATGGCTACACCTTC.

The chain recombines TRBV5-4 with TRBJ2-1; 10 nucleotides agree with TRBD2. Germline V gives CDR1 SGHNT, CDR2 YYREEE (reference sequence). Trimming at V came to 4 bases and at J to 4 bases, leaving 5 bases not matched to a gene. The CDR3 consists of 15 residues. CDR3 in amino acids: CASSLSGGAYNEQFF. Here the CDR3 DNA reads TGTGCCAGCAGCCTCAGCGGGGGGGCGTACAATGAGCAGTTCTTC.

J is TRBJ2-7 and V is TRBV30; TRBD1 matches 9 bases. The CDR3 contains 15 residues. Trimming took 3 bases from V and 2 from J; bases not matched to a gene: 8. Germline loops: CDR1 GTSNPN, CDR2 SVGIG (reference sequence). The CDR3 DNA sequence: TGTGCCTGGAGGGGGCCGGGACAGGGTGCCTACGAGCAGTACTTC. Translated: CAWRGPGQGAYEQYF.

The V and J genes are TRBV5-1 and TRBJ2-1; 9 positions match TRBD2. Germline trimming cut 7 bases from V and 6 bases from J; bases unmatched to any gene: 11. The CDR3 covers 15 residues. CDR1 SGHRS and CDR2 YFSETQ come from the germline V gene. The CDR3 loop is CASSRLADPVNEQFF. In DNA form, the CDR3 reads TGCGCCAGCTCTCGACTAGCGGACCCAGTCAATGAGCAGTTCTTC.

The rearrangement links TRBV30 to TRBJ2-1; TRBD1 matches at 7 bases. Germline CDR1 and CDR2: GTSNPN and SVGIG (reference sequence). The junction had 0 bases not matched to a gene; V was cut back by 1 base and J by 6 bases. The CDR3 consists of 12 residues. The CDR3 protein is CAWSGTGNEQFF. In DNA form, the CDR3 reads TGTGCCTGGAGTGGGACAGGCAATGAGCAGTTCTTC.

V and J are TRBV6-1 and TRBJ1-4; 7 positions agree with TRBD1. Germline V gene sequence: CDR1 MNHNS, CDR2 SASEGT. This CDR3 region has 14 residues. Trimming took 0 bases from V and 8 from J; bases not matched to a gene: 3. CDR3 loop: CASSEAGTAEKLFF. The CDR3 DNA reads as TGTGCCAGCAGTGAAGCCGGGACAGCCGAAAAACTGTTTTTT.

Here the CDR3 DNA reads TGTGCCAGTAGTATAGGACAGGGACACACTGAAGCTTTCTTT. Amino acid sequence: CASSIGQGHTEAFF. The chain has TRBV19 and TRBJ1-1, with 7 nucleotides matching TRBD1. In germline, CDR1 is LNHDA, CDR2 SQIVND (reference sequence). CDR3 length: 14 residues. V gave up 1 base and J gave up 3 bases; unmatched junction bases: 2.

The V gene is TRBV6-6, the J gene TRBJ1-2, with D unclear. The CDR3 spans 10 residues. The V gene's germline CDR1 is MNHNY and CDR2 SVGAGI (reference sequence). Trimming removed 4 bases from V and 6 bases from J, with 3 bases in between. The CDR3 DNA reads TGTGCCAGCAGTTTCGATGGCTACACCTTC. It encodes CASSFDGYTF.

V and J are TRBV6-5 and TRBJ2-7; 9 bases align to TRBD1. From germline, CDR1 is MNHEY and CDR2 SVGAGI. Trimming cost V 6 bases and J 2 bases; bases outside gene matches: 5. The CDR3 has 14 residues. CDR3 nucleotides: TGTGCCAGCAGCTCACAGGGGGCCCCCTACGAGCAGTACTTC. Protein: CASSSQGAPYEQYF.

J is TRBJ1-2 and V is TRBV5-4; D may be TRBD1 (6 bases). The CDR3 is made up of 14 amino acids. V dropped 1 base and J dropped 4 bases, with 11 bases sitting between them. Looked up from germline, CDR1 is SGHNT and CDR2 is YYREEE (reference sequence). The CDR3 sequence: CASSLSDRSYGYTF. In DNA form, the CDR3 reads TGTGCCAGCAGCTTGAGCGACAGGAGCTATGGCTACACCTTC.

V gene TRBV15 combines with J gene TRBJ1-2, with 7 bases lining up with TRBD1. With V trimmed by 2 bases and J by 2 bases, 8 bases remained unmatched. The CDR3 runs to 16 residues. Germline-derived CDR1 and CDR2 are LNHNV and YYDKDF (reference sequence). Here the CDR3 DNA reads TGTGCCACCAGCAGACCCTCGCGACAGGGAAACTATGGCTACACCTTC. Protein product: CATSRPSRQGNYGYTF.

The V and J genes are TRBV27 and TRBJ1-5, with no clear D. The germline gives CDR1 MNHEY, CDR2 SMNVEV (reference sequence). Trimming took 3 bases from V and 4 from J, leaving 7 bases between them. The CDR3 has 13 amino acids. The CDR3 is CASSFTANQPQHF. DNA of the CDR3: TGTGCCAGCAGTTTTACAGCTAATCAGCCCCAGCATTTT.

The V and J genes are TRBV4-1 and TRBJ2-3; D remains unclear. Germline V gene lookup returns CDR1 MGHRA and CDR2 YSYEKL. The CDR3 runs 16 residues. V was clipped by 1 base and J by 4 bases, with 15 bases between them. As DNA, the CDR3 is TGCGCCAGCAGCCAAGGTGTTGCAAATTCGGCAGATACGCAGTATTTT. Protein: CASSQGVANSADTQYF.

The rearrangement joins TRBV28 to TRBJ1-3; no reliable D call. The CDR3 sequence is 15 residues long. The germline V gene encodes CDR1 MDHEN and CDR2 SYDVKM. Trimming pared 3 bases from V and 0 bases from J, leaving 9 bases between. The CDR3 reads CASSFGPVSGNTIYF. CDR3 DNA sequence: TGTGCCAGCAGTTTCGGTCCTGTCTCTGGAAACACCATATATTTT.